This T cell receptor (beta chain) was identified during a study of blood T cell repertoires in COVID-19. Whole-study context: PBMCs, B-cell-depleted T cells, or T cells were the source of the cDNA or gDNA that made up the material.

Study processing details: Counts of nucleated cells, estimated from reference gene primer amplification, were obtained. Clones were sequenced by immunoSEQ multiplex PCR, and TCRdb holds only the in-frame ones, with some missing. Clone size and the V and J calls come from that table; the DNA yielded D and trimming. Of roughly 350,000 clones listed, about 90% are singletons. The CDR3 has 16 residues. The V end lost 6 bases, the J end lost 7 bases, and 22 bases lay between the germline ends. CDR1 is SGHRS, CDR2 YFSETQ, per germline. The Seattle patients, enrolled during active infection, were followed longitudinally.

Sequences were obtained from peripheral blood. This chain joins TRBV5-1 and TRBJ1-4; tentative D call: TRBD1 (5 bases). This clonotype originated in a woman in her 70s with COVID-19, enrolled during active disease. CDR3 in DNA: TGCGCCAGCAAGCTGGGGGGATCCAGCTTGGGTGAAAAACTGTTTTTT. Its translation is CASKLGGSSLGEKLFF. The variable domain in full, with the rest retrieved from reference TRBV5-1 and TRBJ1-4, is KAGVTQTPRYLIKTRGQQVTLSCSPISGHRSVSWYQQTPGQGLQFLFEYFSETQRNKGNFPGRFSGRQFSNSRSEMNVSTLELGDSALYLCASKLGGSSLGEKLFFGSGTQLSVL.